Following are 17 T cell receptor beta chains from one sample sequenced in a study of blood T cell repertoires in COVID-19. Only in-frame clones appear in the TCRdb table, and some are missing; sequencing was by immunoSEQ multiplex PCR. The sample yields some 130,000 clones, more than 85% seen once. Sequenced input: peripheral blood. Source of these receptors: a man in his fifties with active or convalescent COVID-19.

The chain couples TRBV24-1 to TRBJ1-5; 7 bases match TRBD1. The J segment lost 3 bases and the V segment lost 4 bases, leaving 11 bases of the junction unmatched. From germline, CDR1 is KGHDR and CDR2 SFDVKD. The length of the CDR3 is 17 residues. The CDR3 region has the DNA TGTGCCACCAGTGAACCTGACAGGGTGGGGGACAATCAGCCCCAGCATTTT. Amino acids: CATSEPDRVGDNQPQHF.

V and J are TRBV21-1 and TRBJ1-3; TRBD1, as called in the table, went unchecked against the DNA. TRBV21-1 is described as a pseudogene. The CDR3 is 16 residues long. This CDR3 is CAWARDSDFSGNTIYF. CDR3 sequence (DNA): TGTGCCTGGGCCCGGGACAGCGATTTCTCTGGAAACACCATATATTTT.

This rearrangement joins TRBV14 to TRBJ2-7, with 9 bases matching TRBD1. Trimming took 2 bases from V and 4 from J; bases not matched to a gene: 15. CDR1 SGHDN and CDR2 FVKESK come from the germline V gene. The CDR3 length is 18 residues. The CDR3 DNA reads as TGTGCCAGCAGCCAACCGGGACAGGGCCCAAGCGGGACTTACGAGCAGTACTTC. It encodes CASSQPGQGPSGTYEQYF.

This clone has just a few counts. The genes are TRBV19 and TRBJ1-2, with TRBD1 identical over 9 bases. V was pared by 5 bases and J by 5 bases, with 3 bases of the junction left unmatched. CDR3 length equals 13 residues. Germline CDR1 reads LNHDA; CDR2 reads SQIVND (reference sequence). The DNA for the CDR3 is TGTGCCAGTAGTCCCGGGACAGGGTATGGCTACACCTTC. Amino acid sequence: CASSPGTGYGYTF.

This chain links TRBV19 with TRBJ1-3, with D possibly being TRBD1 (5 bases). The CDR3 is 16 amino acids. Germline CDR1 reads LNHDA; CDR2 reads SQIVND (reference sequence). Trimming took off 4 bases at V and 0 bases at J, with 13 bases between the two ends. The CDR3 sequence is CASSRVQALSGNTIYF. The CDR3 bases are TGTGCCAGTAGTAGAGTACAGGCACTCTCTGGAAACACCATATATTTT.

The chain combines TRBV14 with TRBJ1-4, with D perhaps TRBD1 (6 bases). V was pared by 4 bases and J by 8 bases, with 11 bases between. Per germline, CDR1 SGHDN and CDR2 FVKESK. This CDR3 has 13 residues. The CDR3 region is CASSPRGREKLFF. In DNA, the CDR3 is TGTGCCAGCAGCCCCAGGGGTCGAGAAAAACTGTTTTTT. Based on the CDR3 plus reference TRBV14 and TRBJ1-4, the full variable domain is EAGVTQFPSHSVIEKGQTVTLRCDPISGHDNLYWYRRVMGKEIKFLLHFVKESKQDESGMPNNRFLAERTGGTYSTLKVQPAELEDSGVYFCASSPRGREKLFFGSGTQLSVL.

This clone has a handful of counts. The CDR3: CASSTGTEVGGYTF. CDR3 sequence (DNA): TGTGCCAGTAGCACCGGGACAGAGGTTGGGGGCTACACCTTC. This chain links TRBV19 with TRBJ1-2; 7 bases fit TRBD1. Germline assignment: CDR1 LNHDA and CDR2 SQIVND (reference sequence). The CDR3 is 14 amino acids. The junction had 12 bases not matched to a gene; V was cut back by 6 bases and J by 8 bases.

The chain employs TRBV5-1 and TRBJ1-6; TRBD1 agrees at 9 bases. V shed 0 bases and J 7 bases; nucleotides not matched to a gene: 2. CDR3 size: 15 residues. Per the germline V gene, CDR1 is SGHRS and CDR2 is YFSETQ. The CDR3 region has the DNA TGCGCCAGCAGCTTGGTGGGACAGGGCAATTCACCCCTCCACTTT. Protein: CASSLVGQGNSPLHF.

This clone has only a few counts. This rearrangement joins TRBV7-2 to TRBJ2-3; 11 positions match TRBD2. The junction had 8 bases not matched to a gene; V was cut back by 5 bases and J by 4 bases. The germline gives CDR1 SGHTA, CDR2 FQGNSA. The CDR3 consists of 16 residues. The CDR3 reads CASSLIGSGGADTQYF. Written as DNA, the CDR3 is TGTGCCAGCAGCCTAATTGGTAGCGGGGGGGCAGATACGCAGTATTTT.

V and J are TRBV18 and TRBJ2-3, with a possible D match to TRBD1 (5 bases). Germline V gene sequence: CDR1 KGHSH, CDR2 LQKENI. The CDR3 loop spans 16 amino acids. Trimming removed 2 bases at V and 4 bases at J, with 16 bases between. DNA of the CDR3: TGTGCCAGCTCACCATTACAGGCCGTGGTGGCAGATACGCAGTATTTT. This sequence encodes CASSPLQAVVADTQYF.

The V call is TRBV6-2 or TRBV6-3, the J call TRBJ1-1; maybe TRBD1 (5 bases). V was trimmed by 2 bases and J by 1 base, leaving 23 bases between them. Germline V gene sequence: CDR1 MNHEY, CDR2 SVGEGT. CDR3 length: 19 residues. CDR3 coding DNA: TGTGCCAGCAGTTACGACCCCGAGACAGTCCCTTCGTGGAACACTGAAGCTTTCTTT. Its protein is CASSYDPETVPSWNTEAFF.

V and J are TRBV4-1 and TRBJ1-4; 9 positions match TRBD1. J gave up 8 bases and V 2 bases, and 9 bases lay outside the gene matches. Germline V CDR1 and CDR2: MGHRA, YSYEKL. The CDR3 totals 16 residues. The CDR3 is CASSQTPGTGWEKLFF. DNA of the CDR3: TGCGCCAGCAGCCAAACCCCCGGGACAGGGTGGGAAAAACTGTTTTTT.

This clone was seen more than once but under ten times. This sequence joins TRBV5-1 and TRBJ1-1; D call uncertain. Germline CDR1 reads SGHRS; CDR2 reads YFSETQ. V was clipped by 2 bases and J by 0 bases, with 8 bases between them. This CDR3 contains 14 residues. CDR3 protein: CASSFGDMNTEAFF. The CDR3 nucleotides are TGCGCCAGCAGCTTCGGGGATATGAACACTGAAGCTTTCTTT.

The CDR3 reads CASSVGREIYNEQFF. In DNA form, the CDR3 reads TGTGCCAGCAGCGTGGGGCGGGAGATCTACAATGAGCAGTTCTTC. The chain links TRBV9 to TRBJ2-1; TRBD2 aligns across 7 bases. Germline V CDR1 and CDR2: SGDLS, YYNGEE. This CDR3 has 15 residues. The ends lost 2 bases at V and 3 bases at J; junction bases unmatched: 5. The full variable domain, rest sourced from reference TRBV9 and TRBJ2-1, is DSGVTQTPKHLITATGQRVTLRCSPRSGDLSVYWYQQSLDQGLQFLIQYYNGEERAKGNILERFSAQQFPDLHSELNLSSLELGDSALYFCASSVGREIYNEQFFGPGTRLTVL.

V gene TRBV19 combines with J gene TRBJ2-7; 10 bases line up with TRBD1. The germline gives CDR1 LNHDA, CDR2 SQIVND (reference sequence). This CDR3 is built from 15 residues. V gave up 3 bases and J gave up 5 bases; unmatched junction bases: 7. CDR3 protein: CASSILGQGLNEQYF. CDR3 bases: TGTGCCAGTAGTATCCTGGGACAGGGGCTAAACGAGCAGTACTTC.

V usage is TRBV4-3 and J usage is TRBJ2-5; TRBD2 matches 14 bases. V trimming: 3 bases; J trimming: 5 bases; junction bases outside the gene matches: 5. The germline gives CDR1 LGHNA, CDR2 YSLEER. This CDR3 region has 16 residues. Written as DNA, the CDR3 is TGCGCCAGCAGCCAGACTAGCGGGGGGGCCGGGGAGACCCAGTACTTC. It yields the protein CASSQTSGGAGETQYF.

The CDR3 is CASSHIPGTSETYEQYF. CDR3 coding DNA: TGTGCCAGCAGCCACATCCCCGGGACTAGCGAGACCTACGAGCAGTACTTC. V and J are TRBV7-9 and TRBJ2-7; 10 positions match TRBD2. This CDR3 contains 17 residues. The germline gives CDR1 SEHNR, CDR2 FQNEAQ (reference sequence). After removal of 5 bases from V and 2 bases from J, the junction contained 12 bases not matched to a gene.